This T cell receptor beta chain was recovered during a study of CD8 T cells in Susac syndrome. When the RNA was reverse transcribed, random hexamers were used with an input of roughly 0.45 to 1 ug. Across 54 Vbeta and 13 Jbeta, immunoSEQ multiplex PCR amplified TCR beta CDR3. TCRdb re-called the immunoSEQ multiplex PCR reads through MiXCR, storing one row per CDR3 protein. The sample contains about 300,000 distinct CDR3 sequences, 85% of which appear only once. The length of the CDR3 is 15 residues. V lost 5 bases to trimming and J lost 5 bases, with 18 bases between them. CDR1 is SGHVS, CDR2 FQNEAQ, per germline.

This TCR came from a human donor with multiple sclerosis. The sample was CD8+ T cells from PBMCs. This chain joins TRBV7-8 and TRBJ2-5, with D maybe TRBD2 (7 bases). The CDR3 region has the DNA TGTGCCAGCAGCCTGTTTGCGGGGGCCGGGGAGACCCAGTACTTC. This gives the protein CASSLFAGAGETQYF. The full variable domain, in which reference TRBV7-8 and TRBJ2-5 provide the parts outside the CDR3, is GAGVSQSPRYKVAKRGQDVALRCDPISGHVSLFWYQQALGQGPEFLTYFQNEAQLDKSGLPSDRFFAERPEGSVSTLKIQRTQQEDSAVYLCASSLFAGAGETQYFGPGTRLLVL.